The T cell receptor beta chain described here comes from a study of identical twins. To note about this clonotype: The target antigen is unknown.

TCRdb reprocessed the 5' RACE reads with MiXCR, giving one entry per CDR3 protein. Among about 340,000 distinct CDR3 sequences listed, 12% were seen once. Germline CDR1 MRHNA, CDR2 SNTAGT. V was trimmed by 3 bases and J by 5 bases, leaving 8 bases between them. This CDR3 is built from 13 residues. Study findings and constraints: Twin-shared out-of-frame alpha sequences were enriched for low generation probability.

These same data were also listed under a study on yellow fever vaccine responses in identical twins.

The chain carries TRBV6-4 and TRBJ2-1, with D hard to call. Sequencing was carried out using CD8+ T cells sorted from blood. The receptor comes from a woman in her late teens or twenties in good health. CDR3 sequence reads: CASSDVFNNEQFF. In DNA form, the CDR3 reads TGTGCCAGCAGTGATGTATTCAACAATGAGCAGTTCTTC.